What follows are 13 T cell receptor beta chains derived from one specimen sequenced in a study of T cell responses to AZD1222 COVID-19 vaccine. Profiling relied on immunoSEQ multiplex PCR, and the TCRdb table lists in-frame clones only, not all of them. The sample lists around 150,000 clones, roughly 92% occurring once. The sequenced sample was peripheral blood, obtained on day 0 of AZD1222 vaccination. Receptor source: an adult in good health.

This rearrangement joins TRBV5-1 to TRBJ2-5; TRBD2 is a possible D gene (6 bases). This CDR3 comprises 14 residues. Trimming removed 3 bases at V and 3 bases at J, with 12 bases between. Germline V gene data show CDR1 as SGHRS and CDR2 as YFSETQ. The DNA of the CDR3 is TGCGCCAGCAGCTCGACTAGTCCCGAAGAGACCCAGTACTTC. Amino acids: CASSSTSPEETQYF.

The chain uses TRBV6-5 and TRBJ1-1; D remains ambiguous. The CDR3 consists of 13 residues. The germline V and J ends were trimmed by 8 bases and 6 bases, with 16 bases remaining between them. The germline CDR1 and CDR2 sequences are MNHEY and SVGAGI. CDR3 nucleotide sequence: TGTGCCAGCCGACTGGGGTATCTCGCTGAAGCTTTCTTT. Protein product: CASRLGYLAEAFF.

The chain carries TRBV14 and TRBJ2-3, with a tentative D call TRBD2 (5 bases). The CDR3 is 15 amino acids. With 1 base removed from V and 1 base from J, the gap between germline ends came to 9 bases. Germline V gene sequence: CDR1 SGHDN, CDR2 FVKESK. The CDR3 nucleotides are TGTGCCAGCAGCCAAGCGTATAGCGGCACAGATACGCAGTATTTT. Translating gives CASSQAYSGTDTQYF.

The rearrangement links TRBV2 to TRBJ2-7; perhaps D is TRBD1 or TRBD2 (5 bases each). This CDR3 is built from 13 residues. Germline V lookup: CDR1 SNHLY, CDR2 FYNNEI. V lost 7 bases, J lost 9 bases, and 19 bases lay in between. In DNA form, the CDR3 reads TGTGCCAGCACCGGGACCACCTCTAATAGGCAGTACTTC. Amino acids: CASTGTTSNRQYF.

This chain uses TRBV2 with TRBJ1-5; D ambiguous. The germline V and J ends were trimmed by 4 bases and 0 bases, with 10 bases remaining between them. The CDR3 spans 15 residues. Germline V gene sequence: CDR1 SNHLY, CDR2 FYNNEI. CDR3: CASSGVLYSNQPQHF. The CDR3 DNA follows: TGTGCCAGCAGTGGGGTCCTATATAGCAATCAGCCCCAGCATTTT.

V and J are TRBV2 and TRBJ2-1, with TRBD2 as a possible D gene (6 bases). CDR3 size: 14 residues. Germline V gene lookup returns CDR1 SNHLY and CDR2 FYNNEI. V was cut by 8 bases and J by 8 bases, with 19 bases left in between. CDR3 DNA sequence: TGTGCCAGCCTGCGGGACTCCGGTAGGGATGAGCAGTTCTTC. Amino acid sequence: CASLRDSGRDEQFF.

The V and J genes are TRBV6-5 and TRBJ2-5; D gene unclear. CDR3 size: 12 residues. Trimming cost V 6 bases and J 5 bases, with 10 bases left between them. CDR1 and CDR2 (germline): MNHEY, SVGAGI. CDR3 sequence reads: CASRGWWETQYF. The CDR3 DNA follows: TGTGCCAGCAGGGGGTGGTGGGAGACCCAGTACTTC.

In DNA form, the CDR3 reads TGTGCCAGCAGCTTAGAACCCAACTATGGCTACACCTTC. This encodes CASSLEPNYGYTF. The genes are TRBV13 and TRBJ1-2; D gene unclear. Germline values: CDR1 PRHDT, CDR2 FYEKMQ (reference sequence). The CDR3 length is 13 residues. The V end was cut by 1 base, the J end by 2 bases, with 5 bases between.

V is TRBV5-4 and J is TRBJ2-1; D remains ambiguous. Germline CDR1 is SGHNT and CDR2 is YYREEE (reference sequence). The CDR3 is made up of 14 amino acids. The ends were cut back, 0 bases at V and 5 bases at J, with 9 bases in the middle. The CDR3 sequence is CASSLVAGHNEQFF. The CDR3 nucleotides are TGTGCCAGCAGCTTGGTAGCAGGTCACAATGAGCAGTTCTTC.

CDR3 sequence: CASKGRGATSYGYTF. The CDR3, as DNA: TGTGCCAGCAAAGGAAGGGGGGCAACGTCCTATGGCTACACCTTC. This sequence joins TRBV6-5 and TRBJ1-2, with TRBD1 as a possible D gene (6 bases). Looked up from germline, CDR1 is MNHEY and CDR2 is SVGAGI. V dropped 7 bases and J dropped 4 bases, with 19 bases sitting between them. The CDR3 runs 15 residues.

Remarks on this clone: The junction departs from germline at one end; a sequencing error may be responsible. This sequence joins TRBV6-1 and TRBJ1-1; D gene ambiguous. Germline CDR1 is MNHNS and CDR2 is SASEGT. There are 14 residues in the CDR3. The CDR3 reads CASSEGGMKTEAFF. Written as DNA, the CDR3 is TGTGCCAGCAGTGAAGGAGGGATGAAAACTGAAGCTTTCTTT.

The chain employs TRBV2 and TRBJ1-2; D remains unclear. Germline loops: CDR1 SNHLY, CDR2 FYNNEI. The CDR3 contains 17 residues. V was trimmed by 6 bases and J by 0 bases, leaving 20 bases between them. CDR3 loop: CASRKPPGGPANYGYTF. CDR3 sequence (DNA): TGTGCCAGCAGAAAACCTCCGGGAGGCCCTGCTAACTATGGCTACACCTTC.

The genes are TRBV6-5 and TRBJ2-3; D might be TRBD2 (5 bases). V lost 10 bases to trimming and J lost 3 bases, with 17 bases between them. Germline V gene data show CDR1 as MNHEY and CDR2 as SVGAGI. There are 14 residues in the CDR3. The CDR3 is CATRGGLGTDTQYF. DNA of the CDR3: TGTGCCACTCGCGGAGGCCTGGGGACAGATACGCAGTATTTT.